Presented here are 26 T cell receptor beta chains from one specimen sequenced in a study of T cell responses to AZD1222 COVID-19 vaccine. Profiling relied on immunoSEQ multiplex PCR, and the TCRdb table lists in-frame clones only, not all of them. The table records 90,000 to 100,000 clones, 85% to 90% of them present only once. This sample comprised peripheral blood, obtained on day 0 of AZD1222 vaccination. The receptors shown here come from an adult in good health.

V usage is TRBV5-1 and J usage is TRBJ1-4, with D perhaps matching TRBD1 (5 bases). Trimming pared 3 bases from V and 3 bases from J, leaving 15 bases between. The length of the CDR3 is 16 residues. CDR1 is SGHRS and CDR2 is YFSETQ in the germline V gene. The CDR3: CASSSTTQGANEKLFF. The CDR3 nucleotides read TGCGCCAGCAGCTCGACAACCCAGGGAGCTAATGAAAAACTGTTTTTT. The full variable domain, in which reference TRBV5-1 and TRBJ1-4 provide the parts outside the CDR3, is KAGVTQTPRYLIKTRGQQVTLSCSPISGHRSVSWYQQTPGQGLQFLFEYFSETQRNKGNFPGRFSGRQFSNSRSEMNVSTLELGDSALYLCASSSTTQGANEKLFFGSGTQLSVL.

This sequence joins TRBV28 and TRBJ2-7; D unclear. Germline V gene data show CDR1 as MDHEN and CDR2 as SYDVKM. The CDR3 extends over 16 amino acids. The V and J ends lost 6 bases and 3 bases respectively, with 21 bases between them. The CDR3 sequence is CASSHPRLASGYEQYF. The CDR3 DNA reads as TGTGCCAGCAGCCACCCAAGACTGGCGTCGGGCTACGAGCAGTACTTC.

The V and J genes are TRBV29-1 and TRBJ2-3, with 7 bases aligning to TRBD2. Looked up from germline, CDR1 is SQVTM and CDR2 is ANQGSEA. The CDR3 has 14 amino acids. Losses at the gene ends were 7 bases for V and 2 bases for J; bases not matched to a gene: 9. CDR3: CSAVKAGITDTQYF. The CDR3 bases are TGCAGCGCTGTAAAAGCGGGGATCACAGATACGCAGTATTTT.

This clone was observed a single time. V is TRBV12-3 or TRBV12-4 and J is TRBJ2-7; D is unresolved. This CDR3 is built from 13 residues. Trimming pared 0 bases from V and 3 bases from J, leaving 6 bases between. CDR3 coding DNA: TGTGCCAGCAGTTTAGCGAAAGGCTACGAGCAGTACTTC. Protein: CASSLAKGYEQYF.

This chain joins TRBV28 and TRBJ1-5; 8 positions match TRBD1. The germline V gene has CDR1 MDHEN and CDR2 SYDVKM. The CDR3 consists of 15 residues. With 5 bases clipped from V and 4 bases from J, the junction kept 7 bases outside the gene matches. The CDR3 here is CASSTGTGGNQPQHF. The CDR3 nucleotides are TGTGCCAGCAGTACCGGGACAGGAGGGAATCAGCCCCAGCATTTT.

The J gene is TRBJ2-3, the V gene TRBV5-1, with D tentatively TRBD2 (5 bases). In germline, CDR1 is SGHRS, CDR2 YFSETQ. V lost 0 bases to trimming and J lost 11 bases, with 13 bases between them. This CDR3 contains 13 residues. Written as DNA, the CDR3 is TGCGCCAGCAGCTTGGTGGACCCCGAGGGGCAGTATTTT. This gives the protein CASSLVDPEGQYF.

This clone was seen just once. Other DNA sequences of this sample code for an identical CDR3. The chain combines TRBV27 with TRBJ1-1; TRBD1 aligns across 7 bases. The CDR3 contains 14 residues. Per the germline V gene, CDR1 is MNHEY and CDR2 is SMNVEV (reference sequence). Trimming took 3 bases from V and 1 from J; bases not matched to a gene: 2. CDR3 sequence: CASSFGTENTEAFF. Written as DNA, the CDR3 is TGTGCCAGCAGTTTCGGGACAGAGAACACTGAAGCTTTCTTT.

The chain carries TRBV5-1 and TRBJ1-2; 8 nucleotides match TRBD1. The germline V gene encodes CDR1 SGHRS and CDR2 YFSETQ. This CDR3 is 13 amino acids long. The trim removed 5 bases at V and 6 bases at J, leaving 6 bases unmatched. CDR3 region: CASRSGQGHGYTF. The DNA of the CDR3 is TGCGCCAGCAGGTCAGGACAGGGCCATGGCTACACCTTC. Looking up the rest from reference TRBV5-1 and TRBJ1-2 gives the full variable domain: KAGVTQTPRYLIKTRGQQVTLSCSPISGHRSVSWYQQTPGQGLQFLFEYFSETQRNKGNFPGRFSGRQFSNSRSEMNVSTLELGDSALYLCASRSGQGHGYTFGSGTRLTVV.

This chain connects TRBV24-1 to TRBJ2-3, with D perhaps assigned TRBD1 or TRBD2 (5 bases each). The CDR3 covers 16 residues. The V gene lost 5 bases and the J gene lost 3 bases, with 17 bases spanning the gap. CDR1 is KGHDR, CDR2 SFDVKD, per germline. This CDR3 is CATSGGGRVGTDTQYF. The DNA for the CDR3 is TGTGCCACCAGTGGAGGAGGCAGGGTTGGTACAGATACGCAGTATTTT.

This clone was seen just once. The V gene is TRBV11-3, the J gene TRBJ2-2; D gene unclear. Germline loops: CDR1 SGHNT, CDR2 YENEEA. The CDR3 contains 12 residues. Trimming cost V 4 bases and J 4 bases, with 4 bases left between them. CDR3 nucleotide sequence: TGTGCCAGCAGCTCCGTCACCGGGGAGCTGTTTTTT. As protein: CASSSVTGELFF.

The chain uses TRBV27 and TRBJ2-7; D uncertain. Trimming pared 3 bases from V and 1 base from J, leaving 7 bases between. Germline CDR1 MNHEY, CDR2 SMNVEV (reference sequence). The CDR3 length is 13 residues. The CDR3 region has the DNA TGTGCCAGCAGTTTTGTAGGATCCTACGAGCAGTACTTC. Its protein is CASSFVGSYEQYF.

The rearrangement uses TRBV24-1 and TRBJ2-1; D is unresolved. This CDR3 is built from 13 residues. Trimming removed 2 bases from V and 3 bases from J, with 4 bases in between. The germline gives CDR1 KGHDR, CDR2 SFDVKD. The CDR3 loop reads CATSDSSYNEQFF. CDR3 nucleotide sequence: TGTGCCACCAGTGATTCGAGCTACAATGAGCAGTTCTTC.

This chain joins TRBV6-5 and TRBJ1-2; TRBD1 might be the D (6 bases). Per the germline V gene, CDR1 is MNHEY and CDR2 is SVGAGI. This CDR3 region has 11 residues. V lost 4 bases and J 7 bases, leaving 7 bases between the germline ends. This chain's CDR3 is CASSSTGGYTF. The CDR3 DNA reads TGTGCCAGCAGTTCGACAGGTGGCTACACCTTC.

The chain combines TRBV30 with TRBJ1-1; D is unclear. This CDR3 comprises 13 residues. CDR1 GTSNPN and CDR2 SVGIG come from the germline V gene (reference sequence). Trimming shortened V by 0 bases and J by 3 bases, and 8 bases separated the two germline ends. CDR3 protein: CAWSVLTDTEAFF. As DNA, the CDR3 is TGTGCCTGGAGTGTACTCACGGACACTGAAGCTTTCTTT.

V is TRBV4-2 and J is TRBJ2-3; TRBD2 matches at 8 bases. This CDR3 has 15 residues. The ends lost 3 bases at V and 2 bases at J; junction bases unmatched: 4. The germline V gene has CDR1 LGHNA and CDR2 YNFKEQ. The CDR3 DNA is TGTGCCAGCAGCCATCTAGCGGGCTTCACAGATACGCAGTATTTT. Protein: CASSHLAGFTDTQYF.

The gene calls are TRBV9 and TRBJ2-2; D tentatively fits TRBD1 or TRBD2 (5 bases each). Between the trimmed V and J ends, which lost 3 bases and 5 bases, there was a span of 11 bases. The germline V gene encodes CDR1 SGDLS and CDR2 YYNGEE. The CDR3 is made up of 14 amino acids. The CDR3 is CASSAGTSTGELFF. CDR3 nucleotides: TGTGCCAGCAGCGCCGGGACCTCGACCGGGGAGCTGTTTTTT.

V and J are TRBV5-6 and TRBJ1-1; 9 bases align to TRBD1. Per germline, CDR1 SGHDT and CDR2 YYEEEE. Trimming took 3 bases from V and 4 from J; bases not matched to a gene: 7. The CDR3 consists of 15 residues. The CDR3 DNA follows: TGTGCCAGCAGCTGGGGACAGGGAGCTATCACTGAAGCTTTCTTT. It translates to CASSWGQGAITEAFF.

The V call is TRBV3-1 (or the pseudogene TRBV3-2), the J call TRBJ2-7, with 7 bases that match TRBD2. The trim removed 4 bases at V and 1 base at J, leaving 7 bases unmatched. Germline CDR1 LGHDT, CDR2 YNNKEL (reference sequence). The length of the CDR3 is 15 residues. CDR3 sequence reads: CASSPPGTTSYEQYF. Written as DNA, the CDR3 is TGTGCCAGCAGCCCCCCCGGGACTACTTCCTACGAGCAGTACTTC.

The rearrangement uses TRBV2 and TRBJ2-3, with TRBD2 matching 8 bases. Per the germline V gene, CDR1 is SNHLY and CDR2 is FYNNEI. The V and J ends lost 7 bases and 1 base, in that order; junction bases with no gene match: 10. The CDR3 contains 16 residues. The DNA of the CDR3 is TGTGCCAGCACCCGACGGGGGGGCCGGGGCACAGATACGCAGTATTTT. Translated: CASTRRGGRGTDTQYF.

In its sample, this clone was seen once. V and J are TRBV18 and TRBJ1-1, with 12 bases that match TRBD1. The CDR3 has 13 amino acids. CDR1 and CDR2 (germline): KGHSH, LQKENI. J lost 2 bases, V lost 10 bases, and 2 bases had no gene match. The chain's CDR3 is CATGTGGNTEAFF. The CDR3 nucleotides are TGTGCCACAGGGACAGGGGGCAACACTGAAGCTTTCTTT.

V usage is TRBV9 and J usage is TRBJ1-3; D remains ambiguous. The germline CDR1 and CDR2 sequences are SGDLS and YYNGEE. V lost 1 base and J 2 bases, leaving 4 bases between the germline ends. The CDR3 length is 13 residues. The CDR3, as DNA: TGTGCCAGCAGCGTATCGGCTGGAAACACCATATATTTT. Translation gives CASSVSAGNTIYF. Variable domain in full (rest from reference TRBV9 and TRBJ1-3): DSGVTQTPKHLITATGQRVTLRCSPRSGDLSVYWYQQSLDQGLQFLIQYYNGEERAKGNILERFSAQQFPDLHSELNLSSLELGDSALYFCASSVSAGNTIYFGEGSWLTVV.

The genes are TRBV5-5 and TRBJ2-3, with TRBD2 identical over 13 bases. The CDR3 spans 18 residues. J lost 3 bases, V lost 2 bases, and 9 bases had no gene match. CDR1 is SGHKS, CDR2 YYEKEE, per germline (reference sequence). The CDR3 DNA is TGTGCCAGCAGCTTAAGACTAGCGGGGGGCTTGGGTACAGATACGCAGTATTTT. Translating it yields CASSLRLAGGLGTDTQYF.

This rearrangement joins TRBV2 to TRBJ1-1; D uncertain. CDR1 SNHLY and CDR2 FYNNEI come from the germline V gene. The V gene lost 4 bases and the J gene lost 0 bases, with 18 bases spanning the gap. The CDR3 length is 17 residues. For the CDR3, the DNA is TGTGCCAGCAGTGGCCTTCGGGGAAAAAGTATGAACACTGAAGCTTTCTTT. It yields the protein CASSGLRGKSMNTEAFF. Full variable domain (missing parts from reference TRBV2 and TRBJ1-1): EPEVTQTPSHQVTQMGQEVILRCVPISNHLYFYWYRQILGQKVEFLVSFYNNEISEKSEIFDDQFSVERPDGSNFTLKIRSTKLEDSAMYFCASSGLRGKSMNTEAFFGQGTRLTVV.

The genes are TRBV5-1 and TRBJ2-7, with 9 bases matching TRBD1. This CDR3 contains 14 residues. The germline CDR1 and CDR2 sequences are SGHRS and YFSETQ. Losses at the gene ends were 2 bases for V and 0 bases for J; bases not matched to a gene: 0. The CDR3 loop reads CASSLQGASYEQYF. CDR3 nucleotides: TGCGCCAGCAGCTTACAGGGGGCCTCCTACGAGCAGTACTTC.

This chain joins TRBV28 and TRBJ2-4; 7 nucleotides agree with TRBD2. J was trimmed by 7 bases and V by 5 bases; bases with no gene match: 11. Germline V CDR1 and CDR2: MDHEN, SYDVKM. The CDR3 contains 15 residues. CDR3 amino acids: CASSRGLTSLNIQYF. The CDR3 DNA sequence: TGTGCCAGCAGTCGGGGACTAACGTCCCTGAACATTCAGTACTTC. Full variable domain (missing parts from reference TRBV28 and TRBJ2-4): DVKVTQSSRYLVKRTGEKVFLECVQDMDHENMFWYRQDPGLGLRLIYFSYDVKMKEKGDIPEGYSVSREKKERFSLILESASTNQTSMYLCASSRGLTSLNIQYFGAGTRLSVL.

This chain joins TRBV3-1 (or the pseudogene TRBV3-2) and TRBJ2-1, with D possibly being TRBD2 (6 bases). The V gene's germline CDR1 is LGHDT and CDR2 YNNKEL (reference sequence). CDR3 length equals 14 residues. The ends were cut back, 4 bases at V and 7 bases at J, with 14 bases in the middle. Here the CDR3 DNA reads TGTGCCAGCAGCCCGCTGTCGGGGGAGAATGAGCAGTTCTTC. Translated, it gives CASSPLSGENEQFF.